The source of this T cell receptor beta chain is a study of CD8+ T cells in alopecia areata. For the study at large: Once tofacitinib had been taken for 6 to 18 months, 6 months off drug followed.

The germline gives CDR1 SGDLS, CDR2 YYNGEE. The CDR3 runs to 14 residues. The germline V and J ends were trimmed by 4 bases and 1 base, with 10 bases remaining between them. Following extraction, RNA underwent reverse transcription to cDNA, which served as the sequencing template. Only in-frame clones appear in the TCRdb table, and some are missing; sequencing was by immunoSEQ multiplex PCR. Of about 250,000 clones in the sample, roughly two thirds are singletons; the top ten hold 1.2%. The receptor's source is a human donor with alopecia areata. The sample in question was CD4+ T cells sorted from blood, obtained at week 0. The chain has TRBV9 and TRBJ2-3, with D maybe TRBD2 (6 bases). In nucleotides, the CDR3 is TGTGCCAGCAGCCGCGGCGGGGGCACAGATACGCAGTATTTT. Translated, it gives CASSRGGGTDTQYF.